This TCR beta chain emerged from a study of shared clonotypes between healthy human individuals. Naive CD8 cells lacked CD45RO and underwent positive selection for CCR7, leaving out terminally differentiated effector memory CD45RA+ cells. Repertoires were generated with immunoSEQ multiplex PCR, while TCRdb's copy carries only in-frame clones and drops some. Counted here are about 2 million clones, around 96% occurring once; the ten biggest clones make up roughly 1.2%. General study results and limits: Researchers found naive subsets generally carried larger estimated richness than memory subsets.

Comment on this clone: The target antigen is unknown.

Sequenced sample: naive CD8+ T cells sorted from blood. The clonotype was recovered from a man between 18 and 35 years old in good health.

This chain's CDR3 is CASSPGTGVTDTQYF. Written as DNA, the CDR3 is TGTGCCAGCAGCCCCGGGACAGGGGTCACAGATACGCAGTATTTT. The chain links TRBV5-8 to TRBJ2-3; 10 nucleotides line up with TRBD1. The V gene end was trimmed by 4 bases and the J gene end by 2 bases; junction bases not matched to a gene: 4. This CDR3 region has 15 residues. The germline gives CDR1 SGHTS, CDR2 YDEGEE.